Presented here are 31 T cell receptor beta chains from one specimen sequenced in a study of early T cells in non-severe SARS-CoV-2 infection. TCRdb analysed the 5' RACE reads with MiXCR anew, one entry per CDR3 protein. The sample records 25,000 to 40,000 distinct CDR3 sequences, approximately 5% being singletons. Sequenced input: whole blood. These receptors all come from an adult who was a healthcare worker with PCR-confirmed SARS-CoV-2 infection or an uninfected control (not recorded which).

This clonotype has just a few counts. V gene TRBV7-2 combines with J gene TRBJ1-1; D not resolved. This CDR3 has 13 residues. Trimming removed 2 bases at V and 1 base at J, with 5 bases between. The germline gives CDR1 SGHTA, CDR2 FQGNSA. The CDR3 nucleotides read TGTGCCAGCAGCTTACTCGCGAACACTGAAGCTTTCTTT. Translated, it gives CASSLLANTEAFF.

This clonotype was counted ten times or more. This rearrangement joins TRBV12-3 or TRBV12-4 to TRBJ1-5; D not certain. Trimming took off 2 bases at V and 0 bases at J, with 5 bases between the two ends. The CDR3 runs to 14 residues. The CDR3, as DNA: TGTGCCAGCAGTTTATTGGGTAGCAATCAGCCCCAGCATTTT. The encoded protein is CASSLLGSNQPQHF.

The table lists this clonotype with many counts. The chain carries TRBV12-3 or TRBV12-4 and TRBJ2-5; 11 nucleotides align to TRBD2. V shed 5 bases and J 1 base; nucleotides not matched to a gene: 3. This CDR3 contains 15 residues. The CDR3 spells CASSELAGVQETQYF. CDR3 sequence (DNA): TGTGCCAGCAGTGAACTAGCGGGGGTCCAAGAGACCCAGTACTTC.

This chain connects TRBV5-1 to TRBJ2-7; TRBD1 matches at 8 bases. Germline loops: CDR1 SGHRS, CDR2 YFSETQ. Trimming took 4 bases from V and 3 from J; bases not matched to a gene: 6. The CDR3 covers 14 residues. The CDR3 sequence: CASSVAGGNYEQYF. Written as DNA, the CDR3 is TGCGCCAGCAGCGTCGCAGGGGGCAACTACGAGCAGTACTTC.

This clonotype was detected ten times or more. The gene calls are TRBV15 and TRBJ2-1, with D possibly TRBD2 on 5 matching bases. The CDR3 is made up of 17 amino acids. Trimming left V 0 bases short and J 7 bases short, with 19 bases between. CDR1 LNHNV and CDR2 YYDKDF come from the germline V gene (reference sequence). This CDR3 reads CATSRDRDWLVGNEQFF. CDR3 DNA: TGTGCCACCAGCAGAGATCGGGATTGGCTAGTTGGTAATGAGCAGTTCTTC.

The chain carries TRBV19 and TRBJ2-1; no clear D. V was pared by 5 bases and J by 2 bases, with 7 bases between. The CDR3 has 13 residues. Germline assignment: CDR1 LNHDA and CDR2 SQIVND (reference sequence). In DNA form, the CDR3 reads TGTGCCAGTAGTTCAGCTGCCTACAATGAGCAGTTCTTC. It translates to CASSSAAYNEQFF.

Many counts were recorded for this clonotype. The V call is TRBV9, the J call TRBJ1-2; no reliable D call. CDR1 is SGDLS, CDR2 YYNGEE, per germline. Trimming stripped 0 bases from V and 1 base from J, with 4 bases between. The CDR3 runs 13 residues. The CDR3 DNA reads TGTGCCAGCAGCGTAGGTAGTAACTATGGCTACACCTTC. Its protein product is CASSVGSNYGYTF.

This clonotype was seen a few times. The CDR3 DNA sequence: TGTGCCACCAAAGCACGGGGCCAAACCTCAATGAACACTGAAGCTTTCTTT. This sequence encodes CATKARGQTSMNTEAFF. V and J are TRBV2 and TRBJ1-1; a possible D gene is TRBD1 (5 bases). The CDR3 has 17 amino acids. V dropped 10 bases and J dropped 0 bases, with 24 bases sitting between them. In germline, CDR1 is SNHLY, CDR2 FYNNEI.

This clonotype is medium-sized in the sample. V usage is TRBV28 and J usage is TRBJ1-2, with TRBD1 as a possible D gene (5 bases). This CDR3 is built from 15 residues. V was pared by 5 bases and J by 2 bases, with 15 bases between. Germline CDR1 reads MDHEN; CDR2 reads SYDVKM. CDR3 sequence (DNA): TGTGCCAGCAGTCCCCAACAGGCGGGGAACTATGGCTACACCTTC. This sequence encodes CASSPQQAGNYGYTF.

This clonotype was observed a handful of times. The chain uses TRBV20-1 and TRBJ2-5; 12 nucleotides line up with TRBD2. The J segment lost 5 bases and the V segment lost 8 bases, leaving 6 bases of the junction unmatched. The CDR3 loop spans 13 amino acids. Germline values: CDR1 DFQATT, CDR2 SNEGSKA (reference sequence). The CDR3 spells CSPRLAGVETQYF. The CDR3 DNA follows: TGCAGTCCAAGACTAGCGGGGGTGGAGACCCAGTACTTC.

This clonotype was seen a few times. V is TRBV7-9 and J is TRBJ2-5; D is uncertain. This CDR3 contains 12 residues. V shed 8 bases and J shed 1 base, with 8 bases lying between them. Per germline, CDR1 SEHNR and CDR2 FQNEAQ (reference sequence). The CDR3 reads CASATLQETQYF. In DNA, the CDR3 is TGTGCCAGCGCCACCCTCCAAGAGACCCAGTACTTC.

Ten or more counts support this clonotype. In nucleotides, the CDR3 is TGTGCCAGCAGCAGGACTAGTGGGGCTGGGACCTACGAGCAGTACTTC. Translation: CASSRTSGAGTYEQYF. The rearrangement uses TRBV11-2 and TRBJ2-7; 7 bases are a match to TRBD2. This CDR3 has 16 residues. Germline trimming cut 5 bases from V and 2 bases from J; bases unmatched to any gene: 12. The germline CDR1 and CDR2 sequences are SGHAT and FQNNGV.

This clonotype was picked up many times. CDR3 in DNA: TGCGCCAGCAGCTTGCTAGCGGGAGGCAATGAGCAGTTCTTC. Translation gives CASSLLAGGNEQFF. The chain employs TRBV5-1 and TRBJ2-1, with 11 bases fitting TRBD2. Germline values: CDR1 SGHRS, CDR2 YFSETQ. V lost 1 base and J lost 6; bases outside the gene matches: 0. CDR3 length: 14 amino acids.

This clonotype showed up many times. The chain carries TRBV7-9 and TRBJ1-2, with TRBD1 as a possible D gene (5 bases). Germline V CDR1 and CDR2: SEHNR, FQNEAQ (reference sequence). The CDR3 has 13 residues. V was pared by 4 bases and J by 6 bases, with 12 bases between. The CDR3 loop reads CASSWGLKDGYTF. DNA for the CDR3: TGTGCCAGCAGCTGGGGCCTAAAGGATGGCTACACCTTC.

This clonotype has ten or more counts. V is TRBV12-3 or TRBV12-4 and J is TRBJ2-1; D possibly corresponds to TRBD2 (5 bases). V lost 3 bases, J lost 4 bases, and 13 bases lay in between. The CDR3 has 15 amino acids. The CDR3 DNA sequence: TGTGCCAGCAGTTTGTCAGCGGCATCATACAATGAGCAGTTCTTC. It codes for CASSLSAASYNEQFF.

This clonotype was detected many times. The chain uses TRBV7-2 and TRBJ2-3, with a possible D match to TRBD2 (6 bases). Per germline, CDR1 SGHTA and CDR2 FQGNSA. CDR3 size: 16 residues. V lost 3 bases to trimming and J lost 5 bases, with 18 bases between them. CDR3 loop: CASSFRDSAVGDTQYF. In DNA, the CDR3 is TGTGCCAGCAGCTTCCGGGACTCTGCCGTGGGAGATACGCAGTATTTT.

Many counts were recorded for this clonotype. V and J are TRBV28 and TRBJ2-7; 12 bases fit TRBD1. V trimming: 2 bases; J trimming: 7 bases; junction bases outside the gene matches: 6. CDR1 MDHEN and CDR2 SYDVKM come from the germline V gene. The CDR3 loop spans 15 amino acids. Here the CDR3 DNA reads TGTGCCAGCAGTTTACCGGGACAGGGGGCTCGGGAGCAGTACTTC. Protein sequence: CASSLPGQGAREQYF.

This clonotype was recorded many times. This chain's CDR3 is CSVEMNQETQYF. The DNA of the CDR3 is TGCAGCGTTGAGATGAACCAAGAGACCCAGTACTTC. The genes are TRBV29-1 and TRBJ2-5; D call uncertain. In germline, CDR1 is SQVTM, CDR2 ANQGSEA. The CDR3 runs to 12 residues. Trimming cost V 3 bases and J 0 bases, with 5 bases left between them.

The sample holds many counts of this clonotype. The V call is TRBV7-9, the J call TRBJ1-1, with 7 nucleotides matching TRBD1. The CDR3 covers 15 residues. V was pared by 3 bases and J by 8 bases, with 12 bases of the junction left unmatched. CDR1 and CDR2 (germline): SEHNR, FQNEAQ (reference sequence). CDR3 sequence: CASSFGSTGIGEAFF. The CDR3, as DNA: TGTGCCAGCAGCTTCGGATCGACAGGGATTGGGGAAGCTTTCTTT. Supplemented by reference TRBV7-9 and TRBJ1-1, the full variable domain reads DTGVSQNPRHKITKRGQNVTFRCDPISEHNRLYWYRQTLGQGPEFLTYFQNEAQLEKSRLLSDRFSAERPKGSFSTLEIQRTEQGDSAMYLCASSFGSTGIGEAFFGQGTRLTVV.

Of note for this clonotype: A much larger clone differs from this one at a single base, so this may be a read error. The chain joins TRBV7-6 to TRBJ2-5; 10 bases are shared with TRBD2. CDR1 SGHVS and CDR2 FNYEAQ come from the germline V gene. The CDR3 spans 15 residues. The CDR3 protein is CTSSLGTSAQETQYF. In nucleotides, the CDR3 is TGTACCAGCAGCTTAGGGACTAGCGCGCAAGAGACCCAGTACTTC.

Ten or more counts support this clonotype. This rearrangement joins TRBV7-8 to TRBJ1-5; D is ambiguous. CDR1 and CDR2 (germline): SGHVS, FQNEAQ. The CDR3 consists of 13 residues. V was trimmed by 0 bases and J by 7 bases, leaving 7 bases between them. The CDR3: CASSLAPHQPQHF. The CDR3, as DNA: TGTGCCAGCAGCTTAGCTCCGCACCAGCCCCAGCATTTT.

In this sample, this clonotype turned up many times. The chain links TRBV29-1 to TRBJ1-2; D is possibly TRBD1 (6 bases). V was cut by 6 bases and J by 4 bases, with 15 bases left in between. Germline V gene data show CDR1 as SQVTM and CDR2 as ANQGSEA. The CDR3 has 13 amino acids. CDR3 in DNA: TGCAGCGTGCGAAACAGGGCGAGCTATGGCTACACCTTC. The encoded protein is CSVRNRASYGYTF.

The J gene is TRBJ1-3, the V gene TRBV7-2; D uncertain. Germline-derived CDR1 and CDR2 are SGHTA and FQGNSA. This CDR3 comprises 14 residues. With 0 bases removed from V and 4 bases from J, the gap between germline ends came to 7 bases. DNA for the CDR3: TGTGCCAGCAGCTTAGCGAGGGAAGGAAACACCATATATTTT. Its translation: CASSLAREGNTIYF.

Many counts were recorded for this clonotype. Here the CDR3 DNA reads TGTGCCAGCAGAACAGGGGGGATGACTTACAATGAGCAGTTCTTC. It encodes CASRTGGMTYNEQFF. The chain employs TRBV28 and TRBJ2-1, with TRBD1 identical over 8 bases. The CDR3 runs 15 residues. With V trimmed by 6 bases and J by 4 bases, 8 bases remained unmatched. Germline V gene lookup returns CDR1 MDHEN and CDR2 SYDVKM.

This clonotype has at least ten counts. The rearrangement joins TRBV7-3 to TRBJ2-2, with 8 positions matching TRBD2. Per germline, CDR1 SGHTA and CDR2 FQGTGA. After removal of 5 bases from V and 3 bases from J, the junction contained 8 bases not matched to a gene. The CDR3 is 16 amino acids. CDR3 loop: CASSLLSGIHTGELFF. The CDR3 coding sequence is TGTGCCAGCAGCCTACTTAGCGGGATCCACACCGGGGAGCTGTTTTTT.

This clonotype was seen a single time. The chain has TRBV5-1 and TRBJ2-1; 8 bases match TRBD1. V was pared by 4 bases and J by 2 bases, with 5 bases of the junction left unmatched. The germline V gene has CDR1 SGHRS and CDR2 YFSETQ. The CDR3 sequence is 15 residues long. The CDR3 here is CASSRQGRTYNEQFF. The CDR3 coding sequence is TGCGCCAGCAGCAGACAGGGGCGGACCTACAATGAGCAGTTCTTC.

There are many counts of this clonotype. V is TRBV19 and J is TRBJ2-3; D perhaps matches TRBD1 (5 bases). Between the trimmed V and J ends, which lost 3 bases and 7 bases, there was a span of 11 bases. CDR3 size: 13 residues. Germline V CDR1 and CDR2: LNHDA, SQIVND (reference sequence). CDR3 nucleotides: TGTGCCAGTAGTATGGGGCGGTGGAATACGCAGTATTTT. This encodes CASSMGRWNTQYF.

This clonotype occurred many times. The chain carries TRBV7-9 and TRBJ1-2; D not resolved. The V and J ends lost 2 bases and 1 base respectively, with 8 bases between them. The CDR3 totals 14 residues. CDR1 SEHNR and CDR2 FQNEAQ come from the germline V gene (reference sequence). Here the CDR3 reads CASSLSQNNYGYTF. CDR3 nucleotides: TGTGCCAGCAGCTTATCTCAGAATAACTATGGCTACACCTTC.

This clonotype was detected ten times or more. The J gene is TRBJ1-6, the V gene TRBV12-3 or TRBV12-4, with unresolved D. Trimming took off 1 base at V and 0 bases at J, with 1 base between the two ends. The CDR3 contains 14 residues. CDR3 sequence: CASSLGSYNSPLHF. DNA of the CDR3: TGTGCCAGCAGTTTAGGCTCCTATAATTCACCCCTCCACTTT.

The J gene is TRBJ2-2, the V gene TRBV2, with 12 nucleotides matching TRBD2. J gave up 6 bases and V 2 bases, and 1 base lay outside the gene matches. CDR1 SNHLY and CDR2 FYNNEI come from the germline V gene. This CDR3 comprises 15 residues. The CDR3 spells CASSELAGGPGELFF. The CDR3 region has the DNA TGTGCCAGCAGTGAACTAGCGGGAGGGCCCGGGGAGCTGTTTTTT.

The sample holds many counts of this clonotype. The V and J genes are TRBV20-1 and TRBJ1-5, with D maybe TRBD1 (6 bases). The ends were cut back, 3 bases at V and 0 bases at J, with 9 bases in the middle. Germline CDR1 DFQATT, CDR2 SNEGSKA (reference sequence). The CDR3 extends over 14 amino acids. The CDR3 nucleotides read TGCAGTGCTAGGAGGGGGGATAGCAATCAGCCCCAGCATTTT. It specifies CSARRGDSNQPQHF.